This TCR beta chain was observed in a study of T cell responses to AZD1222 COVID-19 vaccine. Whole-study results and caveats: Unmutated variant regions are reportedly targeted by nearly half of spike-specific TCRs. Elevations in Spike-specific TCR breadth and depth followed administration of two AZD1222 doses. In all cases, repertoires were sampled only after the peak T cell response. Across the whole spike, CD4 TCRs peaked at regions 160-218 and 743-854.

The data were produced by immunoSEQ multiplex PCR, yet TCRdb's version contains in-frame clones alone and is incomplete. Of 65,000 to 85,000 clones listed, about four fifths are singletons. Note on this clone: Its antigen is unidentified. At one end, the junction sequence differs from germline, possibly due to a read error.

The CDR3 has 13 amino acids. From germline, CDR1 is SSHAT and CDR2 FNYEAQ (reference sequence). This receptor was identified in an adult who received the AZD1222 COVID-19 vaccine. The material was peripheral blood, obtained 28 days after the second AZD1222 dose. This chain joins TRBV7-7 and TRBJ1-1; D ambiguous. CDR3 coding DNA: TGTGCTAGCAGCTCCGACCCAAACACTGAAGCTTTCTTT. Translation gives CASSSDPNTEAFF.